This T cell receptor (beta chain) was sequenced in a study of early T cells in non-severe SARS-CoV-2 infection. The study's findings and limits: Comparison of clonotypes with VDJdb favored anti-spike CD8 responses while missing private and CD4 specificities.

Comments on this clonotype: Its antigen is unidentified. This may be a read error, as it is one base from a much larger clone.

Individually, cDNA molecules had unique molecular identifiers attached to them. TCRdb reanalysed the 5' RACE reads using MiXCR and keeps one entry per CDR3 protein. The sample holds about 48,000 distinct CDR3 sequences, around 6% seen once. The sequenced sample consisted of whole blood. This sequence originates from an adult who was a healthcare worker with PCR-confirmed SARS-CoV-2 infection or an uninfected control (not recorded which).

DNA of the CDR3: TGTACCACCAGTGATTTAAGGGGGGACCCATCTGAGCAGTTCTTC. This translates into CTTSDLRGDPSEQFF. The rearrangement links TRBV24-1 to TRBJ2-1; possibly TRBD1 or TRBD2 for D (6 bases each). The CDR3 is made up of 15 amino acids. In germline, CDR1 is KGHDR, CDR2 SFDVKD.